The clone carrying this T cell receptor (beta chain) was counted many times. What it binds is unknown. The data derive from a study of T cells after yellow fever vaccination. Findings and limits, study-wide: Detected again after the booster were most primary-vaccination clones, at 95% to 96% CD4 and around 91% CD8. Faster peaking, at day 5 versus 15, marked a secondary response that was weaker. Researchers cautioned that FACS-sorted repertoires could harbor abundant clonotypes contaminating from the bulk population.

In TCRdb, the 5' RACE reads were re-called with MiXCR into one record per CDR3 protein. The sample carries 300,000 to 350,000 distinct CDR3 sequences, approximately 4% recorded once. The CDR3 consists of 13 residues. V dropped 7 bases and J dropped 4; count of bases not matched to a gene: 6. The origin of this receptor is a man between 18 and 29 years old who received the YFV17D yellow fever vaccine. The rearrangement joins TRBV12-3 or TRBV12-4 to TRBJ1-2, with 7 bases identical to TRBD1. Sequenced material: PBMCs, taken 15 days after the yellow fever booster vaccination. The CDR3 loop reads CASTLGQFYGYTF. The CDR3 nucleotides are TGTGCCAGCACCCTGGGACAGTTCTATGGCTACACCTTC.